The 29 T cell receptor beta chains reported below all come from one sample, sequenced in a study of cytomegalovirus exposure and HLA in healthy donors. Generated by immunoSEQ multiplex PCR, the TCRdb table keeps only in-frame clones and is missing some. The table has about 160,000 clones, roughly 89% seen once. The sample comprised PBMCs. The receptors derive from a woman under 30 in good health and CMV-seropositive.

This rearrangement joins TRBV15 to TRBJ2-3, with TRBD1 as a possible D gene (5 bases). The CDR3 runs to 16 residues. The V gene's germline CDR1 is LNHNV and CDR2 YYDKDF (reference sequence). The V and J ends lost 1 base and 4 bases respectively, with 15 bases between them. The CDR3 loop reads CATSRAGQALADTQYF. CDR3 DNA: TGTGCCACCAGCAGAGCAGGGCAGGCCCTCGCAGATACGCAGTATTTT.

CDR3: CASSSPPGTSGSTSDTQYF. The CDR3 DNA reads TGTGCCAGCAGTTCACCCCCCGGGACTAGCGGGAGTACGTCAGATACGCAGTATTTT. The chain recombines TRBV28 with TRBJ2-3, with 14 positions matching TRBD2. Germline V lookup: CDR1 MDHEN, CDR2 SYDVKM. The J segment lost 4 bases and the V segment lost 4 bases, leaving 13 bases of the junction unmatched. The CDR3 length is 19 residues.

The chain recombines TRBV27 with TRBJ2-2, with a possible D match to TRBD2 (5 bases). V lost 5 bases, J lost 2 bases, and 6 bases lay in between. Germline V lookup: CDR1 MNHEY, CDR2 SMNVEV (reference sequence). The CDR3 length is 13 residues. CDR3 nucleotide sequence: TGTGCCAGCAGTGAGGGAAACACCGGGGAGCTGTTTTTT. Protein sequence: CASSEGNTGELFF.

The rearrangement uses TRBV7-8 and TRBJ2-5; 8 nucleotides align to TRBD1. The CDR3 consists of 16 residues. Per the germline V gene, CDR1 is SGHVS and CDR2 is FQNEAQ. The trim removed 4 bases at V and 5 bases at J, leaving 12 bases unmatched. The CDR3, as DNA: TGTGCCAGCAGCTCCTTAAGGACAGGGTTAAGGGAGACCCAGTACTTC. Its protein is CASSSLRTGLRETQYF.

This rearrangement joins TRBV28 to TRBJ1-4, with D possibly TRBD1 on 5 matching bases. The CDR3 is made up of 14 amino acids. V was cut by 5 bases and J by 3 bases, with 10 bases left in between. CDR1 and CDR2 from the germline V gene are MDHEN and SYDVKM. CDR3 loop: CASSLTESNEKLFF. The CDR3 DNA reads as TGTGCCAGCAGTCTGACAGAGTCTAATGAAAAACTGTTTTTT.

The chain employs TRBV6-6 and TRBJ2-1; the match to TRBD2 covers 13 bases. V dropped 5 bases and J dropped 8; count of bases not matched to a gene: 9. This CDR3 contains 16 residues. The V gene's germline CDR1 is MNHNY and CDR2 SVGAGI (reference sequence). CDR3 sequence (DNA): TGTGCCAGCAGTCGACTAGCGGGAGGTAATCCCCATGAGCAGTTCTTC. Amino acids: CASSRLAGGNPHEQFF.

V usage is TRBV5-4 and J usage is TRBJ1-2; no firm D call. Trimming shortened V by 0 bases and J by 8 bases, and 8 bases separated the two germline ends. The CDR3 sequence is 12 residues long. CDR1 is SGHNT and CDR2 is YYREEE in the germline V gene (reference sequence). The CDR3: CASSLVSEGYTF. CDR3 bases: TGTGCCAGCAGCTTGGTTTCGGAGGGCTACACCTTC.

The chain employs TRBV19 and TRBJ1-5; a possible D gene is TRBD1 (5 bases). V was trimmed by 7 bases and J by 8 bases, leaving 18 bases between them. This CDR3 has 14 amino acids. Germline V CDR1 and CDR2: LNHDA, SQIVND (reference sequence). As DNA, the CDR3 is TGTGCCAGTACGGAAGACAGCCGCCTGGAGCCCCAGCATTTT. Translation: CASTEDSRLEPQHF.

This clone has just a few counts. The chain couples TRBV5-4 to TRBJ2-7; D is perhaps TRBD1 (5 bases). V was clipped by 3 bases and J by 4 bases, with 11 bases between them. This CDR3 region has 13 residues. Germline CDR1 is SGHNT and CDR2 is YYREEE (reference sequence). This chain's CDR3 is CASSSTRTYEQYF. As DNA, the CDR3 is TGTGCCAGCAGCTCCACTCGGACATACGAGCAGTACTTC. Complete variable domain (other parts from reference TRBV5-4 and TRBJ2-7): ETGVTQSPTHLIKTRGQQVTLRCSSQSGHNTVSWYQQALGQGPQFIFQYYREEENGRGNFPPRFSGLQFPNYSSELNVNALELDDSALYLCASSSTRTYEQYFGPGTRLTVT.

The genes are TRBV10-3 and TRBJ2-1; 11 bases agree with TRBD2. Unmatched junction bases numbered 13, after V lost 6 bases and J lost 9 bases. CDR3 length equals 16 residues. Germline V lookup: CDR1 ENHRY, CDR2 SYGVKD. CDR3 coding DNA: TGTGCCATCAGGGATAGCGGGAGGGCCGCTGTGGGTGAGCAGTTCTTC. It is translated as CAIRDSGRAAVGEQFF.

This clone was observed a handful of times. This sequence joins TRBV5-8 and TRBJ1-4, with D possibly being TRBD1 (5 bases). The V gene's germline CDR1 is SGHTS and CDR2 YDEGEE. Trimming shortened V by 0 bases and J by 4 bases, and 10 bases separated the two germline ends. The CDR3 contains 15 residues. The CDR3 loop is CASSLGQMLNEKLFF. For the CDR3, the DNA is TGTGCCAGCAGCTTGGGACAGATGCTTAATGAAAAACTGTTTTTT.

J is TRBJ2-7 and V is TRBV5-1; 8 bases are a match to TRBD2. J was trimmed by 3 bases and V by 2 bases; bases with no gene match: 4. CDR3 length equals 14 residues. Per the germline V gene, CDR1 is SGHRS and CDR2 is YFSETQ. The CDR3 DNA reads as TGCGCCAGCAGCTTCGAGGCGGGAGGCTACGAGCAGTACTTC. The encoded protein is CASSFEAGGYEQYF.

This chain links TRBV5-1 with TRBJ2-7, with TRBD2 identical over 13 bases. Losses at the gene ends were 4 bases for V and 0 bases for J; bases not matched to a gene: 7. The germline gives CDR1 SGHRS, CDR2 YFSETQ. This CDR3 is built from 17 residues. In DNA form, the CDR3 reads TGCGCCAGCAGCACCCACCGGACTAGCGGGAGCTCCTACGAGCAGTACTTC. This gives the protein CASSTHRTSGSSYEQYF.

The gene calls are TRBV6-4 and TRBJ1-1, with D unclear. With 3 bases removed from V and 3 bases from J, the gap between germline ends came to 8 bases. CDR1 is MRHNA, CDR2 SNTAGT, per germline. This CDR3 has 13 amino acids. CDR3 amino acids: CASSESRYTEAFF. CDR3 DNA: TGTGCCAGCAGTGAGAGCAGGTACACTGAAGCTTTCTTT.

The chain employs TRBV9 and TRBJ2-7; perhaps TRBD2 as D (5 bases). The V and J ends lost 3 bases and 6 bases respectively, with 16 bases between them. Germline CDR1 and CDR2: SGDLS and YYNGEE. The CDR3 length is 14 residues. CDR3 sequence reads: CASSERHHEGEQYF. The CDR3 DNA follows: TGTGCCAGCAGCGAACGACATCACGAGGGCGAGCAGTACTTC. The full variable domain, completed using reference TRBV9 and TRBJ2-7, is DSGVTQTPKHLITATGQRVTLRCSPRSGDLSVYWYQQSLDQGLQFLIQYYNGEERAKGNILERFSAQQFPDLHSELNLSSLELGDSALYFCASSERHHEGEQYFGPGTRLTVT.

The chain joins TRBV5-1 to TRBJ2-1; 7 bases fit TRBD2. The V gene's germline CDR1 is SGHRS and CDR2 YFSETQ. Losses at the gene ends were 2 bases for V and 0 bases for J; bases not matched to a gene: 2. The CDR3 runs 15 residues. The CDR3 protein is CASSFRGDSYNEQFF. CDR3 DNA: TGCGCCAGCAGCTTTCGGGGGGACTCCTACAATGAGCAGTTCTTC.

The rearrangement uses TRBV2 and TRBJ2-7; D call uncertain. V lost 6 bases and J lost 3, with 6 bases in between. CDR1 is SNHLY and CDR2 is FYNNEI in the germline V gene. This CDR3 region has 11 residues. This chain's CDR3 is CASRGFYEQYF. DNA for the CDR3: TGTGCCAGCAGGGGCTTCTACGAGCAGTACTTC.

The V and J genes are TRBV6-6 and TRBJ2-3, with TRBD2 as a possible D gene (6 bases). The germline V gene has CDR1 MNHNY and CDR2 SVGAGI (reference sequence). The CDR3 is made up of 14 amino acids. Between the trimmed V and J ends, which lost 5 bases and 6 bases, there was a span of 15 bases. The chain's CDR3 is CASSNPLASDTQYF. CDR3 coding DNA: TGTGCCAGCAGTAATCCGCTAGCGAGCGATACGCAGTATTTT.

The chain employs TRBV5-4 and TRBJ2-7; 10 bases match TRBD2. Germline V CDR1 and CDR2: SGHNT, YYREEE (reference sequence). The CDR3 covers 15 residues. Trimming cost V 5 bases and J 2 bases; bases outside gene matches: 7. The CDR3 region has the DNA TGTGCCAGCAGACGCGCTAGCGGGAGTCCCTACGAGCAGTACTTC. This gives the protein CASRRASGSPYEQYF.

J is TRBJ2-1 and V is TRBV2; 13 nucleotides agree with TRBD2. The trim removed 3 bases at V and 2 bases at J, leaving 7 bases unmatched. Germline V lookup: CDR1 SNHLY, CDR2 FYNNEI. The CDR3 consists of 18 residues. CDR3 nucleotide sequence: TGTGCCAGCAGTGAGTTAATGGGACTAGCGGGGACCTACAATGAGCAGTTCTTC. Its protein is CASSELMGLAGTYNEQFF.

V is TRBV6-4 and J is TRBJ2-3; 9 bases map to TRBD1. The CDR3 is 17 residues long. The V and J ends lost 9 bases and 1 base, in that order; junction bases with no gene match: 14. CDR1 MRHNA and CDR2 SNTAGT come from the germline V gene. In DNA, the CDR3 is TGTGCCAGAAGGGACAGGGAGATGTGGGAGGGCACAGATACGCAGTATTTT. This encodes CARRDREMWEGTDTQYF.

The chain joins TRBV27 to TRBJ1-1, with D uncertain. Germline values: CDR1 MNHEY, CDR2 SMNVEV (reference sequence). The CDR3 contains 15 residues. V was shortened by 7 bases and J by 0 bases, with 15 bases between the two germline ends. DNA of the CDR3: TGTGCCAGCACCCACCGGACGGGAATGAACACTGAAGCTTTCTTT. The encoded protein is CASTHRTGMNTEAFF.

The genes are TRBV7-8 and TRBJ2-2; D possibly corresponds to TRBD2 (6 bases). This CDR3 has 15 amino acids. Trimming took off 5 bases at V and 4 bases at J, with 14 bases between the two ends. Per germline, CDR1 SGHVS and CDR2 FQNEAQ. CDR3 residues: CASSARDFPTGELFF. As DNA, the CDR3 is TGTGCCAGCAGCGCCCGGGACTTCCCCACCGGGGAGCTGTTTTTT.

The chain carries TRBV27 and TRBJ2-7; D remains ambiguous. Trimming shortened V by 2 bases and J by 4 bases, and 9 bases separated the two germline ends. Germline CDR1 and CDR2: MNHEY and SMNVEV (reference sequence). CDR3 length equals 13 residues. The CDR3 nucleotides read TGTGCCAGCAGTTTAGGGCAGGAATACGAGCAGTACTTC. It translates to CASSLGQEYEQYF.

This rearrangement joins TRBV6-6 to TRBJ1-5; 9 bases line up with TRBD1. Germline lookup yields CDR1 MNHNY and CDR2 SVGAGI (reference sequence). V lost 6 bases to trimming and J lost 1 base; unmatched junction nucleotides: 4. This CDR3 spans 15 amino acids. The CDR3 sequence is CASRPGTGSNQPQHF. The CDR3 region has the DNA TGTGCCAGCAGGCCCGGGACAGGGAGCAATCAGCCCCAGCATTTT.

CDR3 sequence (DNA): TGTGCCAGCAGCTTAGGAAACAGTGAGCAGTTCTTC. This sequence encodes CASSLGNSEQFF. The rearrangement uses TRBV7-3 and TRBJ2-1; D remains ambiguous. Trimming took 2 bases from V and 9 from J, leaving 8 bases between them. CDR3 length equals 12 residues. The germline CDR1 and CDR2 sequences are SGHTA and FQGTGA.

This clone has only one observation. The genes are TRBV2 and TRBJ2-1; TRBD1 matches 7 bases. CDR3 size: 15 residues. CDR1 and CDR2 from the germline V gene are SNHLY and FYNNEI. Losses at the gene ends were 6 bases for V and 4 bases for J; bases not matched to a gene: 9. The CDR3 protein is CASSAEGARYNEQFF. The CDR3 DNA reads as TGTGCCAGCAGCGCCGAGGGGGCTAGGTACAATGAGCAGTTCTTC.

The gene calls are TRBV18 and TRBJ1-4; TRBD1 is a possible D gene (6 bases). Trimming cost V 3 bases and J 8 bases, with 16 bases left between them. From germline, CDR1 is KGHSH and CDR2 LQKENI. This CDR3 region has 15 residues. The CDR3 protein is CASSPSGAPPEKLFF. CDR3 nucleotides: TGTGCCAGCTCACCTTCAGGGGCACCTCCAGAAAAACTGTTTTTT.

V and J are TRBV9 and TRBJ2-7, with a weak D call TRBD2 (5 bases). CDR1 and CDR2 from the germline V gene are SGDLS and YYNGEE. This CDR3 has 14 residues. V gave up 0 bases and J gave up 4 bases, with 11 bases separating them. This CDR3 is CASSVDLSVYEQYF. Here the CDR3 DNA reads TGTGCCAGCAGCGTAGATCTTAGCGTGTACGAGCAGTACTTC.